This T cell receptor (beta chain) was found in a study of cytomegalovirus exposure and HLA in healthy donors (dated 2017 in TCRdb). Regarding the complete study: An earlier analysis of more than 550 of the donors reported 276 Gb of sequence data and 95 million to 140 million unique TCR beta sequences obtained from some 200 million T cells. An early release covering 500 to 750 HLA-typed donors comprised about 310 gigabases of sequencing data and around 80 million unique TCR sequences. The genetic ancestry cluster associated with self-reported Caucasian donors included approximately 85% of the roughly 410 genotyped donors. The study aimed to test whether cataloging public T cell receptors could reveal signatures of past pathogen exposure. The study profiled the T cell repertoires of 550 to 700 subjects by immunosequencing and related them to cytomegalovirus serostatus. Along with the roughly 610-subject first cohort, a separate validation cohort of over a hundred different subjects was used. To predict cytomegalovirus infection status, the study brought together high-throughput TCR immunosequencing, statistical association of individual TCRs with disease status, and machine learning. A later analysis re-analyzed previously published TCR beta repertoires from roughly 600 donors and added high-resolution HLA genotyping to study TCR occurrence patterns. The later analysis used no new phenotypic data to find candidate immune exposures, relying instead on TCR beta sequences and their occurrence across donors. An earlier analysis of around 640 of the donors used high-throughput TCR beta sequencing to judge whether each TCR beta V gene segment behaved as functional or pseudogenic. Donor age, sex, ethnicity and CMV serostatus were collected together with the repertoire data. A later genetic analysis used genome-wide SNP genotypes for about 60% of the 666 donors, treating that subset as a discovery cohort. Every repertoire in the discovery cohort had been generated on one and the same sequencing platform. HLA typing covered class I and class II loci at four-digit resolution. Typing coverage differed by locus: A, B, C, DRB1 and DQB1 were typed in about 629-640 donors, DQA1 in 522, DPA1 in 600 to 610, and DPB1 in approximately 450. Several DR-DQ haplotypes were treated as single units for association and clustering because of strong linkage in the cohort. On average, about 200,000 unique TCR beta nucleotide sequences were sequenced per donor among several hundred genotyped donors of the cohort, with 15% to 20% of those sequences being non-productive.

What the work shows at the level of the full study, not this receptor alone: Correlated functional status among segregating V segments might reflect linkage disequilibrium, but an unknown experimental factor could not be ruled out. When HLA alleles, especially DR and DQ, strongly co-occurred, attributing TCR associations to individual alleles was difficult. Because the 87-base-pair reads could not distinguish some IMGT-functional V segments, including TRBV6-2 and TRBV6-3, those segments were excluded. Because counts were too low, about 18 rarely observed V segments, including chromosome 9 orphons, were excluded from the earlier analysis of around 640 of the donors. For the cohort, immune exposure information was limited to CMV serostatus. Roughly uniform sequencing depth across donors was assumed in presence/absence analyses, although this assumption may not hold. In a later analysis, HLA-associated TCR beta chains were found to be more clonally expanded and to have lower generation probabilities than equally common non-associated chains. According to the authors, the approach could potentially be generalized to other disease states and immunological phenotypes. A group of highly shared sequence variants was considered likely to be a technical artifact of the sequencing pipeline. A further reported finding was that TCR beta sequences accurately predicted the HLA-A and HLA-B alleles for most subjects in the first cohort. A later genetic analysis reported fewer N-insertions in productive TCRs among donors in an Asian-associated ancestry cluster than the roughly 700-donor mean. Most TCR sequences were seen in very few donors, while some public TCRs were found in many individuals. According to a later analysis, parvovirus B19, influenza, CMV and Epstein-Barr virus appeared linked to several top co-occurrence clusters. Cytomegalovirus status was reported to be diagnosed by the classifier with high specificity and sensitivity in both the original and validation cohorts. In a later analysis, the rate of TCR association differed among HLA loci, with DRB1 alleles having the most associated TCRs and HLA-C alleles having the fewest. In an earlier analysis of more than 450 of the donors, most TCR beta V segments were observed in productive rearrangements about 90% or about 30% of the time, broadly matching IMGT annotations. The study gave a list of 150 to 200 TCR beta chains associated with cytomegalovirus. According to a later analysis, most CMV-associated TCR beta chains appeared to be HLA-restricted, and the HLA associations seemed to be driven largely by CMV exposure. In a later genetic analysis, a missense DCLRE1C variant was associated with V-gene and J-gene trimming of TCR beta chains, and the association was replicated in an independent cohort. A later analysis associated 15,000 or so TCR beta sequences with specific HLA alleles at a false discovery rate of 0.05. The cohort was sequenced for TCR beta chains only, and without alpha or paired-chain data the features that could be detected were limited. Because some donors lacked HLA typing at each locus, the association tests relied only on the typed subset. A few of the identified cytomegalovirus-associated TCR beta chains were confirmed in vitro to be specific for cytomegalovirus antigens.

The cohort was made up of under 800 healthy bone marrow donors. At the time of sampling, every cohort member was nominally healthy, though immune exposures that went unrecorded were likely present. The donor tested CMV seronegative, placing the donor among the roughly 340 seronegative members of the cohort. Each donor provided a peripheral blood sample, and peripheral blood mononuclear cells were used for TCR beta sequencing. The Qiagen DNeasy Blood Extraction Kit was used to extract genomic DNA from the blood cell samples. Libraries were built with the immunoSEQ multiplex PCR assay. For the multiplex PCR, a mixture combining 60 forward primers for TCR Vbeta segments and 13 reverse primers for TCR Jbeta segments was used. The CDR3 region of rearranged TCR beta genes was amplified from genomic DNA with a multiplex PCR assay. Amplified TCR beta libraries were sequenced as 87-base-pair reads on the Illumina HiSeq System. As for how the authors treated the data: A later analysis counted about 76 million unique TCR beta chains across the 650 to 800 repertoires, and around 9.9 million of these chains were shared by at least two donors. Raw reads were error-corrected and collapsed into unique sequences with a nearest-neighbor algorithm that merged closely related sequences to remove PCR and sequencing errors. V, D and J gene segments were assigned by aligning CDR3 sequences to IMGT reference sequences. For a sequence to be retained, a match of at least six nucleotides to both a V gene segment and a J gene segment was required. A rearrangement counted as productive if the CDR3 had no stop codons and remained in frame with V and J, and every other rearrangement counted as non-productive. Following IMGT convention, CDR3 was defined as the stretch from the second conserved V-encoded cysteine up to the conserved J-encoded phenylalanine. In an earlier analysis of roughly 610 of the donors, sequences lacking an unambiguous match to a single V gene segment were excluded. An earlier analysis of some 610 of the donors called V segments functional above 56.7% productive rearrangements and segregating when the between-donor standard deviation exceeded 5%. A statistical classification framework was developed to diagnose cytomegalovirus status using the catalog of TCR beta chain sequences. V and J gene assignment, in a later analysis, came from comparing TCR nucleotide sequences with IMGT/GENE-DB human TR gene sequences. Using the TCRdist pipeline, a later analysis assigned CDR3 sequences along with most-parsimonious VDJ recombination scenarios. In a later analysis, every TCR beta chain was defined by the combination of its CDR3 amino acid sequence and its V-gene family, and reads without a unique V-gene family were dropped. To address suspected cross-contamination and a sequencing artifact, a later analysis removed roughly 640 highly shared, low-generation-probability nucleotide sequences. For each public chain, a later analysis derived a clonal expansion index from normalized ranks of inferred template counts within each repertoire. In a later analysis, generation probabilities were computed with a VDJ recombination model fitted to out-of-frame rearrangements, and the resulting probabilities were checked against IGoR. A later analysis scored TCR-TCR, TCR-HLA and TCR-CMV co-occurrence with hypergeometric tests, applying a repertoire-size bias correction to TCR pairs. A later analysis estimated false discovery rates by permuting HLA or CMV assignments 20 times. In a later analysis, co-occurring TCRs were grouped using DBSCAN, and TCRdist sequence similarity was added for clustering within HLA-allele-positive subsets. Repertoires with fewer than 30,000 or more than 120,000 public chains were left out of co-occurrence clustering, as were five repertoires with anomalous nucleotide sharing. This is the immuneACCESS table as TCRdb keeps it, with only in-frame sequences that have V and J called. A part of the clones is gone; compared with another copy, unresolved V genes explain less than half, and the rest is unexplained. That table supplies the V and J calls and clone size; D and trimming were determined from the DNA. This sample lists 150,000 to 200,000 clones; approximately 88% were detected once. The ten largest clones take up about 0.39% of the sample.

Between the V and J ends, shortened by 0 bases and 0 bases respectively, the junction contains 23 bases. The CDR3 contains 21 residues, cysteine and phenylalanine counted. Only CDR3 DNA remains: 63 bases, in frame from the first base. The germline V gene gives CDR1 as MDHEN and CDR2 as SYDVKM. On this clone: The antigen it binds to is not known. No base quality information exists; no much larger clone differs at one position.

The chain links TRBV28 with TRBJ2-2; tentative D gene TRBD2, with 7 bases matching. The sequencing input was PBMCs. This TCR derives from a boy between 2 and 15 years old in good health and CMV-seronegative. The nucleotide sequence reads TGTGCCAGCAGTTTATGGAGGTCGGGCCTAAGGGGGGGCGCGAACACCGGGGAGCTGTTTTTT. Its translation is CASSLWRSGLRGGANTGELFF.